The clone carrying this TCR beta chain was observed many times. With 4 bases removed from V and 0 bases from J, the gap between germline ends came to 10 bases. This CDR3 has 15 amino acids. In germline, CDR1 is MNHEY, CDR2 SVGAGI. These data come from a study of early T cells in non-severe SARS-CoV-2 infection. Study background: Whole-blood bulk RNA, unsorted, was sequenced, and chains were unpaired.

The library protocol tagged individual cDNA molecules with unique molecular identifiers. MiXCR, applied by TCRdb to the 5' RACE reads, yields one record per CDR3 protein. The sample has tens of thousands of distinct CDR3 sequences, 5.8% seen once. The chain joins TRBV6-5 to TRBJ1-3; D remains ambiguous. Sequenced sample: whole blood. This receptor was identified in an adult who was a healthcare worker with PCR-confirmed SARS-CoV-2 infection or an uninfected control (not recorded which). The CDR3: CASSSRSLSGNTIYF. For the CDR3, the DNA is TGTGCCAGCAGTTCCCGGAGCCTCTCTGGAAACACCATATATTTT.